In this sample, the clone carrying this T cell receptor beta chain turned up a few times. Its antigen remains unknown. Germline CDR1 reads SGHTA; CDR2 reads FQGTGA. V was cut by 3 bases and J by 3 bases, with 12 bases left in between. The CDR3 extends over 14 amino acids. This sample was taken from a study of T cells in Graves' hyperthyroidism and ophthalmopathy. Amplification of TCR beta CDR3 regions was performed using RNA transcripts as template. The TCR CDR3 first-round RT-PCR relied on the HTBI primer set. TCRdb redid the calling of the multiplex PCR reads with MiXCR, one entry per CDR3 protein. This table holds under 700,000 distinct CDR3 sequences, 40% to 55% found once. General observations from the study: Within blood appeared most thyroid clonotypes that had expanded above 0.001.

The sequenced material came from peripheral blood or thyroid tissue (not recorded which). The chain has TRBV7-3 and TRBJ2-7, with D perhaps matching TRBD1 (5 bases). The sequence was collected from a young woman with Graves' hyperthyroidism. The CDR3 bases are TGTGCCAGCAGCTTCAACATAGGGGTCTACGAGCAGTACTTC. Translation: CASSFNIGVYEQYF.